The 18 T cell receptor beta chains reported below all come from one sample, sequenced in a study of blood T cells in healthy people across ages. Primed by a sample-barcoded 5' primer and a J-beta primer mix, a second PCR proceeded for about 7 to 11 cycles. TCRdb reanalysed the 5' RACE reads using MiXCR and keeps one entry per CDR3 protein. The table lists 550,000 to 600,000 distinct CDR3 sequences, roughly 48% of them singletons. What was sequenced was blood. The receptors were sampled from a man at least 80 years old in good health.

This chain connects TRBV2 to TRBJ1-1; D is possibly TRBD1 (5 bases). Germline V CDR1 and CDR2: SNHLY, FYNNEI. The CDR3 loop spans 15 amino acids. Trimming took off 5 bases at V and 2 bases at J, with 15 bases between the two ends. CDR3 bases: TGTGCCAGCAGTCCCCAGTGGGGGGGTAACACTGAAGCTTTCTTT. It yields the protein CASSPQWGGNTEAFF.

In this sample, this clonotype turned up a few times. The chain joins TRBV7-9 to TRBJ1-1; 10 bases line up with TRBD1. The CDR3 is made up of 15 amino acids. The germline V gene has CDR1 SEHNR and CDR2 FQNEAQ (reference sequence). The trim removed 1 base at V and 4 bases at J, leaving 3 bases unmatched. This chain's CDR3 is CASSLGTGGGTEAFF. The CDR3 DNA sequence: TGTGCCAGCAGCTTAGGGACAGGGGGTGGCACTGAAGCTTTCTTT.

The chain uses TRBV14 and TRBJ2-1; 9 nucleotides agree with TRBD2. CDR1 is SGHDN, CDR2 FVKESK, per germline. The V gene end was trimmed by 4 bases and the J gene end by 3 bases; junction bases not matched to a gene: 7. The CDR3 totals 16 residues. The CDR3, as DNA: TGTGCCAGCAGCCCCTTAGCGGGAGATAGCTACAATGAGCAGTTCTTC. Its translation: CASSPLAGDSYNEQFF.

The V and J genes are TRBV6-2 or TRBV6-3 and TRBJ2-7; D call uncertain. Germline V gene data show CDR1 as MNHEY and CDR2 as SVGEGT. The CDR3 is 12 amino acids. V was pared by 6 bases and J by 5 bases, with 11 bases between. CDR3 sequence reads: CASSPRPDEQYF. The CDR3 DNA reads as TGTGCCAGCAGCCCTCGACCTGACGAGCAGTACTTC.

This chain links TRBV6-2 or TRBV6-3 with TRBJ2-7; either TRBD1 or TRBD2 may supply D (5 bases each). Trimming stripped 6 bases from V and 0 bases from J, with 24 bases between. CDR3 length: 18 amino acids. Looked up from germline, CDR1 is MNHEY and CDR2 is SVGEGT. The CDR3 here is CASSRFYSGTRGSYEQYF. The CDR3 DNA follows: TGTGCCAGCAGCCGATTTTACTCCGGGACCCGGGGCTCCTACGAGCAGTACTTC.

This clonotype was found a few times. This chain uses TRBV5-1 with TRBJ2-3; D gene ambiguous. This CDR3 is 14 amino acids long. V lost 0 bases and J 5 bases, leaving 10 bases between the germline ends. Germline CDR1 SGHRS, CDR2 YFSETQ. Here the CDR3 reads CASSLVGDGDTQYF. CDR3 DNA: TGCGCCAGCAGCTTGGTCGGAGACGGAGATACGCAGTATTTT.

The V gene is TRBV9, the J gene TRBJ2-7; no clear D. Trimming took off 0 bases at V and 1 base at J, with 8 bases between the two ends. CDR1 is SGDLS and CDR2 is YYNGEE in the germline V gene. The CDR3 extends over 14 amino acids. The CDR3 nucleotides read TGTGCCAGCAGCGTAGCCTCATCGTCCTACGAGCAGTACTTC. It is translated as CASSVASSSYEQYF.

This clonotype has a handful of counts. The chain joins TRBV7-2 to TRBJ2-7; possibly TRBD1 or TRBD2 for D (5 bases each). Per germline, CDR1 SGHTA and CDR2 FQGNSA. V shed 1 base and J shed 1 base, with 11 bases lying between them. This CDR3 is built from 15 residues. The CDR3 region has the DNA TGTGCCAGCAGCTTAGAGGGACGCACATCCTACGAGCAGTACTTC. Amino acids: CASSLEGRTSYEQYF.

The chain uses TRBV12-3 or TRBV12-4 and TRBJ2-7; TRBD1 agrees at 10 bases. Trimming removed 3 bases from V and 2 bases from J; junction bases left unmatched: 4. The CDR3 has 15 amino acids. CDR3 protein: CASSLGTGAPYEQYF. As DNA, the CDR3 is TGTGCCAGCAGTTTGGGGACAGGGGCCCCCTACGAGCAGTACTTC.

A few counts support this clonotype. The V call is TRBV7-2, the J call TRBJ2-3; 13 bases match TRBD2. V lost 5 bases, J lost 6 bases, and 8 bases stayed unmatched. The germline V gene encodes CDR1 SGHTA and CDR2 FQGNSA. The CDR3 is made up of 16 amino acids. CDR3 region: CASSARLAGGGDTQYF. The CDR3 nucleotides read TGTGCCAGCAGCGCGCGACTAGCGGGGGGCGGGGATACGCAGTATTTT.

This clonotype has a count of ten or more. The rearrangement links TRBV6-5 to TRBJ1-2; D is unclear. The ends were cut back, 7 bases at V and 2 bases at J, with 8 bases in the middle. CDR1 is MNHEY, CDR2 SVGAGI, per germline. This CDR3 is built from 12 residues. CDR3 sequence reads: CASTNTNYGYTF. CDR3 nucleotides: TGTGCCAGCACTAATACAAACTATGGCTACACCTTC.

This clonotype occurred a few times. The rearrangement uses TRBV5-1 and TRBJ2-3, with 9 bases matching TRBD2. The CDR3 extends over 16 amino acids. Germline V lookup: CDR1 SGHRS, CDR2 YFSETQ. V was clipped by 4 bases and J by 5 bases; unmatched bases: 11. CDR3 nucleotides: TGCGCCAGCAGCCCAGGACTAGCGCCATCAGAAGATACGCAGTATTTT. Translated, it gives CASSPGLAPSEDTQYF.

Comments on this clonotype: A junction boundary mismatches the germline segment, possibly from a read error. The J gene is TRBJ2-7, the V gene TRBV5-1; D uncertain. Germline assignment: CDR1 SGHRS and CDR2 YFSETQ. The CDR3 covers 14 residues. The CDR3 DNA reads as TGCGCCAGCATCTTGTGGTGGTCCTCCTACGAGCAGTACTTC. Translation gives CASILWWSSYEQYF.

The chain joins TRBV28 to TRBJ2-5; 7 bases agree with TRBD1. The V and J ends lost 8 bases and 2 bases, in that order; junction bases with no gene match: 8. Germline CDR1 reads MDHEN; CDR2 reads SYDVKM. The CDR3 is 14 amino acids. The CDR3 DNA follows: TGTGCCAGCTCCCGACCGGGACAGCAAGAGACCCAGTACTTC. Translating gives CASSRPGQQETQYF. Filled out from reference TRBV28 and TRBJ2-5, the complete variable domain reads DVKVTQSSRYLVKRTGEKVFLECVQDMDHENMFWYRQDPGLGLRLIYFSYDVKMKEKGDIPEGYSVSREKKERFSLILESASTNQTSMYLCASSRPGQQETQYFGPGTRLLVL.

This clonotype was detected only a few times. The chain recombines TRBV7-9 with TRBJ2-7; TRBD1 matches 7 bases. CDR1 and CDR2 (germline): SEHNR, FQNEAQ (reference sequence). The CDR3 sequence is 17 residues long. The J segment lost 7 bases and the V segment lost 5 bases, leaving 20 bases of the junction unmatched. The CDR3 reads CASSQPARQGMRGEQYF. CDR3 bases: TGTGCCAGCAGCCAACCCGCGAGACAGGGCATGAGGGGTGAGCAGTACTTC.

This clonotype was counted between two and nine times. As DNA, the CDR3 is TGCAGTGCTAGAGATTGGCTAGCGCGGAGCTCCTACAATGAGCAGTACTTC. Amino acids: CSARDWLARSSYNEQYF. The rearrangement uses TRBV20-1 and TRBJ2-1; tentatively, D is TRBD2 (6 bases). Near its end, the DNA agrees better with TRBJ2-7, so the J call may be wrong. CDR1 and CDR2 (germline): DFQATT, SNEGSKA (reference sequence). The CDR3 contains 17 residues.

This clonotype was counted only a few times. The chain is built from TRBV7-2 and TRBJ2-5; D might be TRBD1 (6 bases). Between the trimmed V and J ends, which lost 1 base and 4 bases, there was a span of 13 bases. Germline V gene sequence: CDR1 SGHTA, CDR2 FQGNSA. The CDR3 has 15 residues. CDR3 coding DNA: TGTGCCAGCAGCTTAGAGGGTGCAGGGGCAGAGACCCAGTACTTC. It encodes CASSLEGAGAETQYF.

The chain carries TRBV7-8 and TRBJ1-2; 7 bases agree with TRBD1. Germline assignment: CDR1 SGHVS and CDR2 FQNEAQ. The CDR3 is 14 amino acids. V lost 5 bases, J lost 4 bases, and 7 bases stayed unmatched. As DNA, the CDR3 is TGTGCCAGCAGCACCAGGGGGGTTGGCTATGGCTACACCTTC. Its translation is CASSTRGVGYGYTF.